This T cell receptor beta chain was identified during a study of blood T cell repertoires in COVID-19. V lost 4 bases and J lost 6; bases outside the gene matches: 5. The CDR3 has 13 residues. Germline lookup yields CDR1 ENHRY and CDR2 SYGVKD. Study processing details: Estimates of nucleated cell counts were drawn from the amplification of reference gene primers. Profiling relied on immunoSEQ multiplex PCR, and the TCRdb table lists in-frame clones only, not all of them. That table gives V, J and clone size, and the DNA gave D and trimming. The sample yields 150,000 to 200,000 clones, about 80% seen once. Only a few counts were recorded for this clone.

The source of this sequence is a woman between 70 and 85 years old with acute or convalescent COVID-19. Sequencing was carried out using peripheral blood. This chain links TRBV10-3 with TRBJ2-7, with TRBD1 identical over 8 bases. The CDR3: CAISGTGWPEQYF. CDR3 coding DNA: TGTGCCATCAGTGGGACAGGGTGGCCCGAGCAGTACTTC.